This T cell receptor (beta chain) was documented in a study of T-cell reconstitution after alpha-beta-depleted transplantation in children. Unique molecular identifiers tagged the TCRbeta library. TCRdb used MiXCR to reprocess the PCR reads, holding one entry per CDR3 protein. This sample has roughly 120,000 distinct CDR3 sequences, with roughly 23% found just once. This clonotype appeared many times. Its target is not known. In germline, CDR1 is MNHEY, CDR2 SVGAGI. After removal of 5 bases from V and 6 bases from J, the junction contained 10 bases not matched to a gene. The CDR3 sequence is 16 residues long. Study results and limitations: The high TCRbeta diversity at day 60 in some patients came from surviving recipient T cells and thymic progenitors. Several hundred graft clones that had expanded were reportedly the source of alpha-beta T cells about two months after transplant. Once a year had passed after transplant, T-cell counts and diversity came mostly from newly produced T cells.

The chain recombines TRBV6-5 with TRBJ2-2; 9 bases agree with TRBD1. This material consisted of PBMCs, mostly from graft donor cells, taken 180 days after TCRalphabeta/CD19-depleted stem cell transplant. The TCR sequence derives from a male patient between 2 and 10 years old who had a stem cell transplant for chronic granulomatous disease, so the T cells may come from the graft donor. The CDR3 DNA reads TGTGCCAGCAGTACTATCCAGGGACAGGGATCCGGGGAGCTGTTTTTT. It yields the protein CASSTIQGQGSGELFF.